What follows is one TCR beta chain and its context. Its recognized antigen is unknown. Per-nucleotide qualities are absent, and no much larger clonotype sits a single base away. The intended sense of this specimen's treatment or condition label: approximately 11-day PBMC culture with coronavirus spike peptide pools or control peptides (ViraFEST assay). The ViraFEST assay, used in the study, expanded antigen-specific T cells with peptide pools and then identified the expanded clonotypes through TCR sequencing. The absence of prior SARS-CoV-2 infection in healthy vaccine recipients was confirmed by negative nucleocapsid antibody tests before and after vaccination. Each well held roughly 2 million PBMCs cultured in IMDM containing roughly 5.4% human AB serum and approximately 9.4 IU/ml IL-2, with around 9.7 ug/ml peptide pools added. Half of the culture medium was replaced with fresh IL-2-containing medium on days 3 and 7. CD4+ T cells were isolated after around 11 days of culture through negative selection using the EasySep CD4+ T cell isolation kit. PBMCs were separated from whole blood using Ficoll-Paque Plus gradient centrifugation and then either used fresh or cryopreserved at -140C. Each culture condition was generally run in triplicate wells.

The data are from a study of vaccination and CD4 T cells after COVID-19 (dated by TCRdb to about 2022). Looking at the study overall: Six males and four females were included in the convalescent cohort, with two Hispanic individuals, seven Caucasians, two Asians and one multiracial person represented. Participants got two doses of the Pfizer-BioNTech BNT162b2 vaccine (n=8) or two doses of the Moderna mRNA-1273 vaccine (n=2). Post-COVID blood samples from convalescent patients were collected a median of approximately 100 days after diagnosis, with a range of roughly 30 to 161 days. Post-vaccine blood samples were obtained a median of about 70 days after the second vaccine dose, with a range of about 13 to 250 days. For stimulating the cultures, overlapping spike peptide pools were used, derived from SARS-CoV-2 as well as from the common cold coronaviruses HCoV-NL63, HCoV-OC43 and HCoV-229E. In control cultures, a CEFX viral epitope pool was used as positive control, an HIV-1 Nef peptide pool was used as negative control, or no peptide was added. In around 9 COVID-19 convalescent patients and a few infection-naive healthy vaccine recipients, researchers compared the spike-specific CD4+ TCR repertoire from before mRNA vaccination with the repertoire from after.

The CDR3 runs 14 residues from the cysteine to the phenylalanine. CDR3 DNA only is kept here, 42 bases in frame from base 1. The trim is 3 bases for V and 5 bases for J, with a gap of 13 bases between the germline ends. The germline V gene encodes CDR1 SGHAT and CDR2 FQDESV (reference sequence). Beyond this particular receptor, the publication reports: Among the post-vaccine SARS-CoV-2-reactive clones in convalescent patients, a median roughly 85% showed up only after vaccination, which suggests vaccine-specific priming. Nearly all vaccine-specific clones in convalescent patients (304 of 307) were mono-reactive for SARS-CoV-2 spike rather than cross-reactive with common cold coronaviruses. The median number of SARS-CoV-2-reactive clonotypes rose from approximately 20 after infection to 38 after vaccination, but the change was not significant. Only a relatively small number of convalescent patients were included in the study, and early timepoints following natural infection were not analyzed.

The library came from PCR. At the Johns Hopkins FTIC core, DNA from the cultured CD4+ T cells underwent TCR sequencing with the Oncomine TCR Beta short-read assay. The QIAamp micro DNA kit was used to extract genomic DNA from the cultured CD4+ T cells. Oncomine TCR Beta libraries from cultured CD4+ T cells were pooled with unique dual indexes and sequenced on an Illumina iSeq 100. The authors' analysis ran thus. Non-productive sequences were removed, and CDR3s that did not start with C, did not end with F or W, or were shorter than 7 amino acids were discarded. The MANAFEST web application was used to identify antigen-specific clonotypes by comparing peptide-stimulated wells against reference wells and other culture wells. For a clone to be called positive, the clone needed an FDR below 0.05, an odds ratio above 5, and a productive frequency above 0.1% in at least two of three replicate wells. Cross-reactive clonotypes were defined as significantly expanded in both SARS-CoV-2 spike wells and at least one common cold coronavirus spike condition. Levenshtein distances (stringdist) and unrooted phylogenetic trees (ape) in R version 3.6.1 were used to assess CDR3 homology. The public reads were quality trimmed at Q25 with fastp and then assembled into clones with MiXCR by TCRdb, keeping productive beta chains. Identical CDR3 proteins give one entry, which carries the most common genes and DNA. For this entry, the V and J calls and clone size follow TCRdb and not the study's own pipeline. In this sample the table shows around 19,000 distinct CDR3 sequences, roughly 40% of which occur a single time. The ten largest clones take up around a sixth of the sample.

The chain was built from TRBV11-1 and TRBJ2-5; too little of a D gene remains to name it. This receptor was taken from a human donor who received a COVID-19 vaccine. The source was CD4+ T cells from blood, cultured in vitro, collected before SARS-CoV-2 vaccination. The nucleotides are TGTGCCAGCAGCTTGCTTTCTAGTGGGGAGACCCAGTACTTC. Protein translation: CASSLLSSGETQYF.